Listed below are T cell receptor beta chains from one sample, sequenced in a study of beta chain features in type 1 diabetes. Assay: immunoSEQ multiplex PCR; the TCRdb copy retains only in-frame clones and omits some. The data show roughly 730,000 clones, 13% seen once. The sample comprised naive CD4+ T cells from blood. These TCRs come from a man aged 18 to 35 with type 1 diabetes. Each CDR3 is given with its conserved first and last residue. Each record gives: clone size, J gene, D gene, V gene, CDR3 protein, CDR3 DNA. A D gene is named only where the DNA matches it firmly. Size tells how often a clone was seen (once, few, many) or the class of an expanded clone, and some rows leave it out.

-	TRBJ1-2	TRBD1	TRBV10-3	CAISESPGQGHGYTF	TGTGCCATCAGTGAGTCTCCGGGACAGGGACATGGCTACACCTTC
-	TRBJ2-1	-	TRBV5-1	CASSWAVSSYNEQFF	TGCGCCAGCAGTTGGGCCGTAAGTTCCTACAATGAGCAGTTCTTC
few	TRBJ1-2	-	TRBV6-1	CASSTQDISGYTF	TGTGCCAGCAGTACCCAGGACATTTCTGGCTACACCTTC
few	TRBJ2-2	TRBD1	TRBV2	CASMGTGNTGELFF	TGTGCCAGCATGGGGACAGGGAACACCGGGGAGCTGTTTTTT
-	TRBJ2-7	-	TRBV5-1	CASSGGISYEQYF	TGCGCCAGCAGCGGGGGGATATCCTACGAGCAGTACTTC
few	TRBJ1-1	-	TRBV5-1	CASSFPGRLNTEAFF	TGCGCCAGCAGCTTCCCGGGACGGTTGAACACTGAAGCTTTCTTT
-	TRBJ1-1	TRBD1	TRBV19	CASRQGSNTEAFF	TGTGCCAGTAGACAGGGGTCGAACACTGAAGCTTTCTTT
few	TRBJ1-5	TRBD1	TRBV2	CASSGQGAWQPQHF	TGTGCCAGCTCTGGACAGGGGGCATGGCAGCCCCAGCATTTT
few	TRBJ2-2	-	TRBV5-5	CASSLLSRDTGELFF	TGTGCCAGCAGCTTGTTGTCCAGAGACACCGGGGAGCTGTTTTTT
-	TRBJ1-2	-	TRBV5-1	CASSLERPGGGYTF	TGCGCCAGCAGCTTGGAAAGACCGGGAGGTGGCTACACCTTC
-	TRBJ2-2	-	TRBV5-6	CASSSIGTQPTGELFF	TGTGCCAGCAGCTCCATTGGGACACAACCCACCGGGGAGCTGTTTTTT
-	TRBJ2-3	-	TRBV6-5	CASSYSSASTDTQYF	TGTGCCAGCAGTTACTCGTCGGCTAGCACAGATACGCAGTATTTT
few	TRBJ2-7	TRBD2	TRBV5-1	CASSLGEGRNEQYF	TGCGCCAGCAGCTTGGGGGAGGGGCGAAACGAGCAGTACTTC
few	TRBJ1-5	TRBD1	TRBV10-3	CAISEEGQGARQPQHF	TGTGCCATCAGTGAGGAGGGGCAGGGGGCCCGTCAGCCCCAGCATTTT
-	TRBJ2-3	TRBD1	TRBV5-8	CASSSTGGTDTQYF	TGTGCCAGCAGCTCAACAGGGGGCACAGATACGCAGTATTTT
-	TRBJ2-3	-	TRBV5-1	CASSLGGITDTQYF	TGCGCCAGCAGCTTGGGGGGGATTACAGATACGCAGTATTTT
few	TRBJ2-2	-	TRBV6-1	CASSETRGGELFF	TGTGCCAGCAGTGAAACGCGCGGCGGGGAGCTGTTTTTT
-	TRBJ2-7	TRBD2	TRBV6-4	CASSLLAGGFYEQYF	TGTGCCAGCAGTCTACTAGCGGGGGGATTCTACGAGCAGTACTTC
few	TRBJ2-4	-	TRBV28	CASSPGGANAKNIQYF	TGTGCCAGCAGCCCAGGCGGCGCGAACGCCAAAAACATTCAGTACTTC
once	TRBJ2-3	TRBD1	TRBV7-2	CASSFNQGVGDTQYF	TGTGCCAGCAGCTTCAATCAGGGGGTCGGAGATACGCAGTATTTT
-	TRBJ1-1	TRBD1	TRBV27	CASTGMGTEAFF	TGTGCCTCGACAGGGATGGGCACTGAAGCTTTCTTT
-	TRBJ2-1	TRBD1	TRBV7-9	CASSLDGTGGNEQFF	TGTGCCAGCAGCTTAGATGGGACAGGGGGTAATGAGCAGTTCTTC
-	TRBJ1-2	-	TRBV11-3	CASSARHGSGYTF	TGTGCCAGCAGCGCACGACATGGCAGTGGCTACACCTTC
-	TRBJ2-1	TRBD2	TRBV10-1	CASTGLAGDEQFF	TGCGCCAGCACGGGACTAGCGGGGGATGAGCAGTTCTTC